The clone carrying this T cell receptor (beta chain) has a count of ten or more. Its antigen is currently unknown. This sample was taken from a study of T cells in Graves' hyperthyroidism and ophthalmopathy. Overall study results and limits: Ophthalmopathy stood apart from stable hyperthyroidism in a 13 V-J model.

Germline V gene data show CDR1 as PRHDT and CDR2 as FYEKMQ (reference sequence). Trimming took 5 bases from V and 6 from J, leaving 8 bases between them. The CDR3 runs 12 residues. RNA transcripts yielded amplified TCR beta CDR3 regions. When the TCR CDR3 underwent first-round RT-PCR, the HTBI primer set was used. TCRdb re-derived calls from the multiplex PCR reads in MiXCR, one entry per CDR3 protein. The table has about 640,000 distinct CDR3 sequences, around 21% seen once. Uncontrolled infection, other autoimmune disease, pregnancy or lactation excluded patients. Source material for PBMCs was more than 7.5 ml fresh peripheral blood.

Input material: blood. The chain links TRBV13 to TRBJ1-5; D is unclear. The source is a man aged 25 to 45 with Graves' ophthalmopathy. The CDR3 loop is CASSIKGQPQHF. CDR3 bases: TGTGCCAGCAGCATTAAGGGTCAGCCCCAGCATTTT.